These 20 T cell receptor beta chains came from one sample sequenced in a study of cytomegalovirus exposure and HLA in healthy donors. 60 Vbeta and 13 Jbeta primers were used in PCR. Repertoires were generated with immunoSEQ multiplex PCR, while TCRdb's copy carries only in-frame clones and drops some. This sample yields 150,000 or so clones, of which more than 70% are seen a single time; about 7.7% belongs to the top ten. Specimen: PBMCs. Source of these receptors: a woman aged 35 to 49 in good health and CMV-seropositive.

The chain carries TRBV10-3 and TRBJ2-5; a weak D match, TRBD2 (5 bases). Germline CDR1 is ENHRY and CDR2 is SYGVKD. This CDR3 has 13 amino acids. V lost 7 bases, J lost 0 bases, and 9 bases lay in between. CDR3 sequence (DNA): TGTGCCATCAATGGCGGGTACCAAGAGACCCAGTACTTC. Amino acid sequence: CAINGGYQETQYF.

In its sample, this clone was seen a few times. CDR3 coding DNA: TGTGCCAGCAGCTTAAGTGGCAGGATCTCTGACGAGCAGTACTTC. Protein: CASSLSGRISDEQYF. The chain links TRBV11-2 to TRBJ2-7; no clear D. This CDR3 contains 15 residues. V lost 2 bases and J 5 bases, leaving 16 bases between the germline ends. Germline lookup yields CDR1 SGHAT and CDR2 FQNNGV.

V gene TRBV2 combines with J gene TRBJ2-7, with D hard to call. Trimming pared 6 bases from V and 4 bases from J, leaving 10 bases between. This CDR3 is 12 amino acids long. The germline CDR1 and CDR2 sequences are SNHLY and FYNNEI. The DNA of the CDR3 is TGTGCCAGCAGAGAGGAAACTTACGAGCAGTACTTC. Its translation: CASREETYEQYF.

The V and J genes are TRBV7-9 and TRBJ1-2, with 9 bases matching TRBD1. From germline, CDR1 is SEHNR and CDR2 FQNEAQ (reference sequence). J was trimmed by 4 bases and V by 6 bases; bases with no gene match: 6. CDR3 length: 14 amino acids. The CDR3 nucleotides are TGTGCCAGCAGACCGGGACAGGGCGGCTATGGCTACACCTTC. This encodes CASRPGQGGYGYTF.

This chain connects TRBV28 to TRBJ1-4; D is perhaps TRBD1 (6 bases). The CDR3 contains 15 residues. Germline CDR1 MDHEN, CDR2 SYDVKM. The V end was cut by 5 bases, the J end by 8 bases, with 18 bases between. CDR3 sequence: CASSLFSRGREKLFF. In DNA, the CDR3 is TGTGCCAGCAGTCTGTTTTCCAGGGGACGCGAAAAACTGTTTTTT.

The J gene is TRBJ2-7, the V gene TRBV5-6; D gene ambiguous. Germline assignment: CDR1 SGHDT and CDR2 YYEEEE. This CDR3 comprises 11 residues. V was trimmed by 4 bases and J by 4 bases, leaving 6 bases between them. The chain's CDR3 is CASSSLYEQYF. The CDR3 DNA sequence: TGTGCCAGCAGCAGCCTATACGAGCAGTACTTC.

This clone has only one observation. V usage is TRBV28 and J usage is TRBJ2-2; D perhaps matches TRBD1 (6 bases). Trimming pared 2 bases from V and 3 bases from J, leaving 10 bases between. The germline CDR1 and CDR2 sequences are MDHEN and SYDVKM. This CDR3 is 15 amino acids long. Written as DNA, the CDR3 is TGTGCCAGCAGTTTAAGGGGGTTTGACACCGGGGAGCTGTTTTTT. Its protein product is CASSLRGFDTGELFF.

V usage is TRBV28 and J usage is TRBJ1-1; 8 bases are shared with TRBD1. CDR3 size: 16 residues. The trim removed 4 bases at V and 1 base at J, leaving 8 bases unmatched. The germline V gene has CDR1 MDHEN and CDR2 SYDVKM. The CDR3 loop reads CASSSRLGQGNTEAFF. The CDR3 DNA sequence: TGTGCCAGCAGTTCCCGACTAGGACAGGGGAACACTGAAGCTTTCTTT.

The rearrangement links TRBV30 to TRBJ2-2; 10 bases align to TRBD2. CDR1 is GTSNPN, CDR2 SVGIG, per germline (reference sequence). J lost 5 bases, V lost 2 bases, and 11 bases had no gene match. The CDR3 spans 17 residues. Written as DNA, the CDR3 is TGTGCCTGGAGTACAAGGGGGCTAGCGGGAGTTACCGGGGAGCTGTTTTTT. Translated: CAWSTRGLAGVTGELFF.

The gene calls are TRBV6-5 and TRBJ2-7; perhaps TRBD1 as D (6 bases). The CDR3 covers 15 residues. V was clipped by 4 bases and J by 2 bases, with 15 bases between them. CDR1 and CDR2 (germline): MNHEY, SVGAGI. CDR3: CASSSPRGSTYEQYF. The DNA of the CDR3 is TGTGCCAGCAGTTCCCCAAGGGGGTCCACCTACGAGCAGTACTTC.

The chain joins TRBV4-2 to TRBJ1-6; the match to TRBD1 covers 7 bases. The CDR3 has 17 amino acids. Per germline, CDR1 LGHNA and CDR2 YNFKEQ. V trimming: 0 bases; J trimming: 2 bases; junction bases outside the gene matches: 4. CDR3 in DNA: TGTGCCAGCAGCCAAGATCACACAGGGGCCTATAATTCACCCCTCCACTTT. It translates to CASSQDHTGAYNSPLHF.

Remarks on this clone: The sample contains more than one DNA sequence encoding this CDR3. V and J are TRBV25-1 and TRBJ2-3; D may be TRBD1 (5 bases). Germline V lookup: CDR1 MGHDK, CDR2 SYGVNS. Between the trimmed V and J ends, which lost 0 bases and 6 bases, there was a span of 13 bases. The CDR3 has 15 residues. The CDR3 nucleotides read TGTGCCAGCAGTGAATATGTAGGGGAACGGGATACGCAGTATTTT. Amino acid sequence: CASSEYVGERDTQYF. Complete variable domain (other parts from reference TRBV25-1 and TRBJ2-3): EADIYQTPRYLVIGTGKKITLECSQTMGHDKMYWYQQDPGMELHLIHYSYGVNSTEKGDLSSESTVSRIRTEHFPLTLESARPSHTSQYLCASSEYVGERDTQYFGPGTRLTVL.

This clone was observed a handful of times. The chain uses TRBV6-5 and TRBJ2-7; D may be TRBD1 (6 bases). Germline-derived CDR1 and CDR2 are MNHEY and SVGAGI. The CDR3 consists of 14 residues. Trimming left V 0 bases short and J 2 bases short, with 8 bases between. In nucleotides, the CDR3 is TGTGCCAGCAGTTACTCGAGGGGGACCTACGAGCAGTACTTC. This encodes CASSYSRGTYEQYF.

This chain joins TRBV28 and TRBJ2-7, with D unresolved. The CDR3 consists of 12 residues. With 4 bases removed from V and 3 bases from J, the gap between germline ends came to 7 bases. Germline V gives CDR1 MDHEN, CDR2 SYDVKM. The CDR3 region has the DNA TGTGCCAGCAGTTCGGAGATCTACGAGCAGTACTTC. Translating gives CASSSEIYEQYF.

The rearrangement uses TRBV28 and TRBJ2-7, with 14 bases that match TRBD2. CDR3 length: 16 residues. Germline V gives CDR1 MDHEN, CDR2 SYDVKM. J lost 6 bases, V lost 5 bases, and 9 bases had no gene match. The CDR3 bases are TGTGCCAGCAGTACACCGACTAGCGGGAGGGCCTCCGAGCAGTACTTC. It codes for CASSTPTSGRASEQYF.

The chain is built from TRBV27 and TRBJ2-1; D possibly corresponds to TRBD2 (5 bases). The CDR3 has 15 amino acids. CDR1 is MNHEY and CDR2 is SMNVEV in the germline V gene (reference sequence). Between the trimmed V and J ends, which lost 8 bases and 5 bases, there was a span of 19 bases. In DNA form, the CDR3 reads TGTGCCAGCCGGAAGCGCGTTAGCGCGGACAATGAGCAGTTCTTC. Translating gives CASRKRVSADNEQFF.

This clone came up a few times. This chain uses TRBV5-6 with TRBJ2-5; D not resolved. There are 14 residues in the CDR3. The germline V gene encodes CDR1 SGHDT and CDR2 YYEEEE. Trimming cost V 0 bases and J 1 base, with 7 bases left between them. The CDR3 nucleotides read TGTGCCAGCAGCTTGGAACTTATCCAAGAGACCCAGTACTTC. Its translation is CASSLELIQETQYF.

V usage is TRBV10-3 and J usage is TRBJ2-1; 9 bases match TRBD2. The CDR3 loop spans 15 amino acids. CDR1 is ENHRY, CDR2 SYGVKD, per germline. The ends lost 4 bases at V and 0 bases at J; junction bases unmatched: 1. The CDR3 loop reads CAISATSGSYNEQFF. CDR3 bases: TGTGCCATCAGTGCGACTAGCGGCTCCTACAATGAGCAGTTCTTC.

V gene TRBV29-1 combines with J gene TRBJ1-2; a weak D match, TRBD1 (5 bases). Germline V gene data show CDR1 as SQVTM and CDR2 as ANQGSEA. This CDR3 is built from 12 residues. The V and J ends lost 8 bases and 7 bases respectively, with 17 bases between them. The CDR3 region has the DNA TGCAGCCTCCGGGACTACGGAGGTGGCTACACCTTC. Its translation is CSLRDYGGGYTF.

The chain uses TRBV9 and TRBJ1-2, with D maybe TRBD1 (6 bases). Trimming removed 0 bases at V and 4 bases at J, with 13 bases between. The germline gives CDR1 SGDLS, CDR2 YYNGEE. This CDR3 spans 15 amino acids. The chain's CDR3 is CASSVATGGAYGYTF. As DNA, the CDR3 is TGTGCCAGCAGCGTAGCTACCGGGGGGGCCTATGGCTACACCTTC. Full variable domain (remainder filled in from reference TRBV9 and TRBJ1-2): DSGVTQTPKHLITATGQRVTLRCSPRSGDLSVYWYQQSLDQGLQFLIQYYNGEERAKGNILERFSAQQFPDLHSELNLSSLELGDSALYFCASSVATGGAYGYTFGSGTRLTVV.